This TCR beta chain was retrieved from a study of siplizumab effects on memory and regulatory T cells. Findings and limits, study-wide: The apparent diversity of naive T cells exceeded that of memory cells, and naive T cells seemed to make a major contribution to the alloresponse.

This clone was counted once. Its matching antigen is unknown. The assay was immunoSEQ multiplex PCR, and TCRdb's table has in-frame clones only and misses some. The sample includes 65,000 to 70,000 clones, around 90% of them seen just once. Input material: Tregs sorted from blood. This clonotype was sampled from a human donor in good health.

The CDR3 DNA sequence: TGTGCCAGCAGATCTAGCGGGAGGACTCCCTACGAGCAGTACTTC. Translated, it gives CASRSSGRTPYEQYF. The chain is built from TRBV11-3 and TRBJ2-7, with 11 positions matching TRBD2. The CDR3 runs 15 residues. Trimming removed 6 bases from V and 2 bases from J; junction bases left unmatched: 6. Germline values: CDR1 SGHNT, CDR2 YENEEA.